This record covers a single T cell receptor (beta chain). The antigen is undetermined. The CDR3 is 12 amino acids. The V gene's germline CDR1 is MNHEY and CDR2 SVGEGT. V was clipped by 2 bases and J by 7 bases, with 9 bases between them. Transcripts of RNA were the source for amplifying TCR beta CDR3 regions. First-round RT-PCR relied on HTBI primers, and a second-round multiplex PCR came next. TCRdb redid the calling of the multiplex PCR reads with MiXCR, one entry per CDR3 protein. The table includes over a million distinct CDR3 sequences, about 36% detected once. The record originates from a study of Graves' ophthalmopathy and Graves' hyperthyroidism. Whole-study findings and limits: A model built from 13 signatures distinguished ophthalmopathy from stable hyperthyroidism with roughly 85% sensitivity and around 81% specificity. Also, most clonotypes expanded in the thyroid above 0.001 frequency appeared in blood. This model predicted ophthalmopathy progression (sensitivity 70% to 71%, specificity around 72%).

This clonotype was obtained from an adult man with Graves' hyperthyroidism. The sequenced sample was peripheral blood or thyroid tissue (not recorded which). This rearrangement joins TRBV6-2 or TRBV6-3 to TRBJ2-7; D may be TRBD2 (5 bases). CDR3 loop: CASSYEGAEQYF. CDR3 coding DNA: TGTGCCAGCAGTTACGAGGGCGCAGAGCAGTACTTC.